This record looks at one T cell receptor (beta chain) sequence and its context. The antigen is not known. This record belongs to a study of T-cell memory formation after mild COVID-19. The CDR3 spans 16 residues. V was cut by 3 bases and J by 0 bases, with 11 bases left in between. Per the germline V gene, CDR1 is MGHRA and CDR2 is YSYEKL. Study-level findings and limits: While clones contracting from day 15 to 85 were balanced between CD4 and CD8, later expanders leaned CD4+. The authors left the SARS-CoV-2 specificity of second-wave clones peaking on day 37 unconfirmed.

TCR alpha and TCR beta cDNA libraries carrying sample barcodes and UMIs were produced by 5'RACE using constant-segment primers. TCRdb called the 5' RACE reads again in MiXCR, with one record for every CDR3 protein. This sample has roughly 340,000 distinct CDR3 sequences; 20% to 25% occur once, and the top ten carry roughly 23%. The source material was PBMCs or a T cell subset sorted from them (not recorded which). The TCR sequence derives from a man aged 18 to 29 who had mild COVID-19 (a few samples of this study predate the infection). Cell type and time point are not known. This rearrangement joins TRBV4-1 to TRBJ2-2; D possibly corresponds to TRBD1 (6 bases). The CDR3 sequence: CASSQYRDANTGELFF. The CDR3 coding sequence is TGCGCCAGCAGCCAGTACAGGGACGCGAACACCGGGGAGCTGTTTTTT.